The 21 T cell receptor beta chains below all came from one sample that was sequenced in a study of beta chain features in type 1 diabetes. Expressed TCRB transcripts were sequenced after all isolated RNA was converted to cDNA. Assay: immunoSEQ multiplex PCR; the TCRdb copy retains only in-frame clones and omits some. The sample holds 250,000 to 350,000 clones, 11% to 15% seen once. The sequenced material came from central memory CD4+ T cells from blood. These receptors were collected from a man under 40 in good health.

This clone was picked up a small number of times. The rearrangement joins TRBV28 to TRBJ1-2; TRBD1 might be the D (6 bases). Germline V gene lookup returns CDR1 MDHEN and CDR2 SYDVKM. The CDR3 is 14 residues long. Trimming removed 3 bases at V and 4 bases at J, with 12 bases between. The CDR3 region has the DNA TGTGCCAGCAGTTTGGCAGGGGCTGGCTATGGCTACACCTTC. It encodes CASSLAGAGYGYTF.

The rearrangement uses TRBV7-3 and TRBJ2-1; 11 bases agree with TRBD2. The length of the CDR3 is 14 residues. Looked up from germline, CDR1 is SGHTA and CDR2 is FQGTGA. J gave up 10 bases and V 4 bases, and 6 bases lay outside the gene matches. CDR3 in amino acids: CASSSSTSGREQFF. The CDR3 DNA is TGTGCCAGCAGCTCCTCTACTAGCGGGAGAGAGCAGTTCTTC.

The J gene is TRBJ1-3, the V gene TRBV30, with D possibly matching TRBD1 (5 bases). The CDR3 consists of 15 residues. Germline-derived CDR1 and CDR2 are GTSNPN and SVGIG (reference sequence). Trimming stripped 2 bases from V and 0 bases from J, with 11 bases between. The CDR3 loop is CAWSRVGGSGNTIYF. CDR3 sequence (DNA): TGTGCCTGGAGTAGGGTCGGGGGCTCTGGAAACACCATATATTTT.

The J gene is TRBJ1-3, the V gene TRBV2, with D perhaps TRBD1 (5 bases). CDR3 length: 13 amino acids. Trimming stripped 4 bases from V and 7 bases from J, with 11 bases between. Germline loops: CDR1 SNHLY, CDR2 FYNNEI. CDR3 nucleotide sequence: TGTGCCAGCAGTGTTGTCAGGGAGAACACCATATATTTT. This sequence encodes CASSVVRENTIYF.

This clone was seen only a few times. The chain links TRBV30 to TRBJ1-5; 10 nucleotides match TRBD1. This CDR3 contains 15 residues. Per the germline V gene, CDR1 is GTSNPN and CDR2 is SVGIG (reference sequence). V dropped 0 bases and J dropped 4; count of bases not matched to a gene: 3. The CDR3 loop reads CAWSVGTGVNQPQHF. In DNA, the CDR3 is TGTGCCTGGAGTGTTGGGACAGGGGTAAATCAGCCCCAGCATTTT.

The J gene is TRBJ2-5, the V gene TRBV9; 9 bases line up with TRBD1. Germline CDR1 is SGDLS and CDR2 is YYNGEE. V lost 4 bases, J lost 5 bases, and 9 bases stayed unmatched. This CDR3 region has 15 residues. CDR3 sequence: CASSPRTGEHETQYF. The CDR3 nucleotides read TGTGCCAGCAGCCCGCGGACAGGGGAGCACGAGACCCAGTACTTC.

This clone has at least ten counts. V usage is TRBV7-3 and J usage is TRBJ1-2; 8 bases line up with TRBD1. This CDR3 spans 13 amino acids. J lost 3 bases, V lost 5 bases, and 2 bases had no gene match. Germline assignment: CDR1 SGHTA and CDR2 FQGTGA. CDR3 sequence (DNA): TGTGCCAGCAGCCCGGACAGGGACTATGGCTACACCTTC. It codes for CASSPDRDYGYTF.

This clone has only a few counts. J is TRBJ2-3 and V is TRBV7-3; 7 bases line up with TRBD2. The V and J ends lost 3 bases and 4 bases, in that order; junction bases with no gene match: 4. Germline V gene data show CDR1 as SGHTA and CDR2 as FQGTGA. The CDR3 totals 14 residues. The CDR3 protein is CASSLEGRADTQYF. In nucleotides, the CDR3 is TGTGCCAGCAGCTTGGAGGGGAGGGCAGATACGCAGTATTTT.

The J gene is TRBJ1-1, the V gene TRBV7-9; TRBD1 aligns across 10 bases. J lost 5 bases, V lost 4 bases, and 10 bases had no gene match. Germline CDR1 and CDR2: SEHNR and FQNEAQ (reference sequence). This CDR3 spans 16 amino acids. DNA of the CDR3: TGTGCCAGCAGCTCCCGACAGGGGGCGATGGGGACTGAAGCTTTCTTT. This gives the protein CASSSRQGAMGTEAFF.

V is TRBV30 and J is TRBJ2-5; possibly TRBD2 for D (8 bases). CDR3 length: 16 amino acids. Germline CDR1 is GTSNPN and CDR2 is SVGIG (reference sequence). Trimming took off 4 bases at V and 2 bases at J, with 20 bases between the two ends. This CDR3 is CAWKRGYRQGQETQYF. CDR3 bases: TGTGCCTGGAAGCGGGGGTATCGACAGGGACAAGAGACCCAGTACTTC.

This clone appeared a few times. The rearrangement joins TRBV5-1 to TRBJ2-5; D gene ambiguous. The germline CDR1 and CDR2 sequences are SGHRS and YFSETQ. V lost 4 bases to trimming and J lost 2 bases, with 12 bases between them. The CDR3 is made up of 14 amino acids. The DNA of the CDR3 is TGCGCCAGCAGCCCCGGCCAACTTCAAGAGACCCAGTACTTC. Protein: CASSPGQLQETQYF.

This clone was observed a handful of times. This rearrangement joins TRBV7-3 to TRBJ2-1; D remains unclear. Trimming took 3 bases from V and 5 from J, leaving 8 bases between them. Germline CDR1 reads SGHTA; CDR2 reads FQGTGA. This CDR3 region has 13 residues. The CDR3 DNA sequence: TGTGCCAGCAGCTTCGGAGACAACAATGAGCAGTTCTTC. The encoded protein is CASSFGDNNEQFF. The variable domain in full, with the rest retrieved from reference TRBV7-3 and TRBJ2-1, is GAGVSQTPSNKVTEKGKYVELRCDPISGHTALYWYRQSLGQGPEFLIYFQGTGAADDSGLPNDRFFAVRPEGSVSTLKIQRTERGDSAVYLCASSFGDNNEQFFGPGTRLTVL.

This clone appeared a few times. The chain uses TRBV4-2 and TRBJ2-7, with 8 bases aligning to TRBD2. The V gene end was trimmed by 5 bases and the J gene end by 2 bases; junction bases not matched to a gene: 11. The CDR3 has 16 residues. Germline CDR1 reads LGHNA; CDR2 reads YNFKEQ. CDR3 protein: CASSLGSSGRTYEQYV. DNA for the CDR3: TGTGCCAGCAGCTTGGGGTCTAGCGGGCGGACCTACGAGCAGTACGTC.

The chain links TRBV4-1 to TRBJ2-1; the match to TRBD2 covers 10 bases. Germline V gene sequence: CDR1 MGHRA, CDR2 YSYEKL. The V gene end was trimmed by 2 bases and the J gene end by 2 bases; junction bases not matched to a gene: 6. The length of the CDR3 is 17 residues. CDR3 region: CASSQSVSGGPYNEQFF. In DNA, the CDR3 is TGCGCCAGCAGCCAAAGTGTTAGCGGGGGGCCCTACAATGAGCAGTTCTTC.

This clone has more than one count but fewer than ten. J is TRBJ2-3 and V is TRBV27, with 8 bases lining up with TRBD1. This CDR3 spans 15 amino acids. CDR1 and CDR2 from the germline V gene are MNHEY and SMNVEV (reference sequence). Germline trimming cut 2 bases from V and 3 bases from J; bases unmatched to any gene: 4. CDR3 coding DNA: TGTGCCAGCAGTTTAAACCGACAGGGGACAGATACGCAGTATTTT. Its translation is CASSLNRQGTDTQYF.

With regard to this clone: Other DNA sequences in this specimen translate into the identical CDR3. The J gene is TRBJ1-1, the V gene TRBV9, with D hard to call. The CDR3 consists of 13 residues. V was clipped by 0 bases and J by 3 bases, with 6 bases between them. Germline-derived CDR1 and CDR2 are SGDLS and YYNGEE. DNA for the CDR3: TGTGCCAGCAGCGTAGGCGGGTACACTGAAGCTTTCTTT. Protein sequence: CASSVGGYTEAFF. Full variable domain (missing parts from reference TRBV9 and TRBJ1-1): DSGVTQTPKHLITATGQRVTLRCSPRSGDLSVYWYQQSLDQGLQFLIQYYNGEERAKGNILERFSAQQFPDLHSELNLSSLELGDSALYFCASSVGGYTEAFFGQGTRLTVV.

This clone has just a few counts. The CDR3 bases are TGCGCCAGCAGCCAAGGTACTGGGACAGCGAACAATGAGCAGTTCTTC. Translated: CASSQGTGTANNEQFF. The rearrangement links TRBV4-1 to TRBJ2-1; TRBD1 matches at 7 bases. The CDR3 loop spans 16 amino acids. Germline V CDR1 and CDR2: MGHRA, YSYEKL. After removal of 1 base from V and 5 bases from J, the junction contained 8 bases not matched to a gene.

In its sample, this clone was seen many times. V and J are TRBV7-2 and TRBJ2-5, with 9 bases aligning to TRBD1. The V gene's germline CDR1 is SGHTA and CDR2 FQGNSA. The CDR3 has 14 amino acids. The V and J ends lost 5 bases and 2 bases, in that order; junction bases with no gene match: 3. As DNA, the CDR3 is TGTGCCAGCAGCCAAGGACAGGGGCAAGAGACCCAGTACTTC. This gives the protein CASSQGQGQETQYF.

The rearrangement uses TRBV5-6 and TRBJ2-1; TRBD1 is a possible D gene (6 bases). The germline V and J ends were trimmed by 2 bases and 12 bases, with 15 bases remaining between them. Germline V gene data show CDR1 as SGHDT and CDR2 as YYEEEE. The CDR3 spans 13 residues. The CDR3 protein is CASSFTGKSGQFF. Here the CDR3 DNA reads TGTGCCAGCAGCTTTACAGGGAAGAGCGGGCAGTTCTTC.

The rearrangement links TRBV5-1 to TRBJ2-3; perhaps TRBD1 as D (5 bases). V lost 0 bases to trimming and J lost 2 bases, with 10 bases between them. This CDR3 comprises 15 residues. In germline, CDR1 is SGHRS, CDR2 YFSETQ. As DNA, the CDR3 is TGCGCCAGCAGCTTGGATAGGGGTTCCACAGATACGCAGTATTTT. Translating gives CASSLDRGSTDTQYF.

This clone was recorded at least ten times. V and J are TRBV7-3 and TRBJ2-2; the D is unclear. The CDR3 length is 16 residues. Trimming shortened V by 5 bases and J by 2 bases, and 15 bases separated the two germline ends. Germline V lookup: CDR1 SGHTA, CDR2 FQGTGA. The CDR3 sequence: CASSPQRVDNTGELFF. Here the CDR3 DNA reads TGTGCCAGCAGCCCCCAGAGAGTAGATAACACCGGGGAGCTGTTTTTT.